The 32 T cell receptor beta chains presented below share a single source sample, sequenced in a study of shared clonotypes between healthy human individuals. Measured with immunoSEQ multiplex PCR; TCRdb has only the in-frame clones, and not every one. The sample has approximately 1.5 million clones; approximately 98.5% are singletons. Sequencing was carried out using naive CD4+ T cells sorted from blood. The subset: CD45RA+ positively selected. The receptors derive from a man aged 30-40 years in good health.

The chain is built from TRBV5-5 and TRBJ1-2; TRBD1 is a possible D gene (5 bases). Deletions cut 6 bases from V and 3 bases from J, with 12 bases between. This CDR3 comprises 13 residues. CDR1 and CDR2 from the germline V gene are SGHKS and YYEKEE (reference sequence). DNA of the CDR3: TGTGCCAGCATCCCTAGGGGCGACTATGGCTACACCTTC. Residues: CASIPRGDYGYTF.

Only one count was recorded for this clone. The chain employs TRBV30 and TRBJ1-2; the D gene is possibly TRBD1 (5 bases). The germline V and J ends were trimmed by 5 bases and 2 bases, with 9 bases remaining between them. Germline CDR1 is GTSNPN and CDR2 is SVGIG (reference sequence). The CDR3 runs 12 residues. DNA of the CDR3: TGTGCCTGGCAAGGGACGAACTATGGCTACACCTTC. Amino acids: CAWQGTNYGYTF.

This chain links TRBV19 with TRBJ2-1, with D possibly matching TRBD1 (7 bases). Germline V gene lookup returns CDR1 LNHDA and CDR2 SQIVND (reference sequence). The CDR3 runs 16 residues. The V end was cut by 7 bases, the J end by 0 bases, with 16 bases between. The CDR3: CASKGARRGSYNEQFF. CDR3 in DNA: TGTGCCAGTAAGGGGGCGAGGAGGGGCTCCTACAATGAGCAGTTCTTC.

A single count supports this clone. This chain connects TRBV25-1 to TRBJ2-7; TRBD2 matches 7 bases. Germline lookup yields CDR1 MGHDK and CDR2 SYGVNS. V shed 6 bases and J 3 bases; nucleotides not matched to a gene: 5. The CDR3 has 13 residues. CDR3 DNA: TGTGCCAGCAGAACAGCGGGACTCTACGAGCAGTACTTC. Translation gives CASRTAGLYEQYF.

This chain links TRBV5-1 with TRBJ2-7; 10 bases fit TRBD1. The V gene end was trimmed by 7 bases and the J gene end by 3 bases; junction bases not matched to a gene: 7. The CDR3 totals 14 residues. CDR1 and CDR2 from the germline V gene are SGHRS and YFSETQ. CDR3 DNA sequence: TGCGCCAGCGGCGGACAGGGGGGTAGCTACGAGCAGTACTTC. Amino acid sequence: CASGGQGGSYEQYF.

The rearrangement uses TRBV27 and TRBJ2-7; either TRBD1 or TRBD2 may fit D (6 bases each). V lost 0 bases, J lost 4 bases, and 16 bases lay in between. The germline gives CDR1 MNHEY, CDR2 SMNVEV (reference sequence). The CDR3 totals 16 residues. The CDR3 nucleotides are TGTGCCAGCAGTTTATCGAAGTGGGGGGCCCAATACGAGCAGTACTTC. Protein: CASSLSKWGAQYEQYF.

The genes are TRBV2 and TRBJ2-2, with D uncertain. Trimming removed 2 bases from V and 11 bases from J, with 9 bases in between. In germline, CDR1 is SNHLY, CDR2 FYNNEI. There are 12 residues in the CDR3. The CDR3 nucleotides read TGTGCCAGCAGTGAAAGTTTAGGCGAGCTGTTTTTT. This sequence encodes CASSESLGELFF.

The V and J genes are TRBV5-5 and TRBJ2-2; D unclear. The germline gives CDR1 SGHKS, CDR2 YYEKEE (reference sequence). CDR3 length: 13 amino acids. Trimming left V 4 bases short and J 4 bases short, with 8 bases between. The CDR3 here is CASSPTSTGELFF. The DNA of the CDR3 is TGTGCCAGCAGCCCGACCTCCACCGGGGAGCTGTTTTTT.

CDR3 in DNA: TGTGCCATCAGTGAGTCCGGAGCCCAAGAGACCCAGTACTTC. Its translation: CAISESGAQETQYF. The chain uses TRBV10-3 and TRBJ2-5; D remains unclear. There are 14 residues in the CDR3. V was pared by 0 bases and J by 1 base, with 6 bases between. CDR1 and CDR2 from the germline V gene are ENHRY and SYGVKD.

V gene TRBV11-3 combines with J gene TRBJ2-1; TRBD2 aligns across 13 bases. Looked up from germline, CDR1 is SGHNT and CDR2 is YENEEA. The CDR3 contains 15 residues. The trim removed 4 bases at V and 8 bases at J, leaving 5 bases unmatched. The CDR3 DNA reads TGTGCCAGCAGCTCGGGACTAGCGGGAATCGATGAGCAGTTCTTC. Amino acids: CASSSGLAGIDEQFF.

This chain links TRBV19 with TRBJ2-1, with TRBD1 as a possible D gene (6 bases). Trimming left V 3 bases short and J 4 bases short, with 16 bases between. CDR1 LNHDA and CDR2 SQIVND come from the germline V gene (reference sequence). This CDR3 contains 16 residues. The CDR3 loop reads CASSIEGRGRYNEQFF. CDR3 bases: TGTGCCAGTAGTATTGAAGGCAGGGGTCGGTACAATGAGCAGTTCTTC. Based on the CDR3 plus reference TRBV19 and TRBJ2-1, the full variable domain is DGGITQSPKYLFRKEGQNVTLSCEQNLNHDAMYWYRQDPGQGLRLIYYSQIVNDFQKGDIAEGYSVSREKKESFPLTVTSAQKNPTAFYLCASSIEGRGRYNEQFFGPGTRLTVL.

In DNA, the CDR3 is TGTGCCAGCAGGCAGGGGACAGACCAAGAGACCCAGTACTTC. Residues: CASRQGTDQETQYF. The rearrangement joins TRBV6-5 to TRBJ2-5, with 7 bases that match TRBD1. V lost 6 bases and J lost 0; bases outside the gene matches: 4. Per the germline V gene, CDR1 is MNHEY and CDR2 is SVGAGI. The CDR3 has 14 residues.

The CDR3 protein is CASQEAAGRTGELFF. The CDR3 bases are TGTGCCAGCCAGGAGGCGGCGGGAAGGACCGGGGAGCTGTTTTTT. The J gene is TRBJ2-2, the V gene TRBV6-4, with D perhaps TRBD2 (6 bases). V was trimmed by 8 bases and J by 5 bases, leaving 18 bases between them. The CDR3 totals 15 residues. The germline CDR1 and CDR2 sequences are MRHNA and SNTAGT.

The chain recombines TRBV11-3 with TRBJ2-7; D is perhaps TRBD1 (5 bases). Germline-derived CDR1 and CDR2 are SGHNT and YENEEA. The CDR3 has 15 amino acids. The V gene lost 0 bases and the J gene lost 5 bases, with 14 bases spanning the gap. CDR3 residues: CASSLETASRNEQYF. Here the CDR3 DNA reads TGTGCCAGCAGCTTAGAGACAGCGTCCCGGAACGAGCAGTACTTC.

This chain links TRBV29-1 with TRBJ2-2; 8 positions agree with TRBD1. The V and J ends lost 6 bases and 3 bases, in that order; junction bases with no gene match: 3. CDR1 is SQVTM and CDR2 is ANQGSEA in the germline V gene. The length of the CDR3 is 13 residues. CDR3 amino acids: CSVQGADTGELFF. CDR3 sequence (DNA): TGCAGCGTGCAGGGGGCTGACACCGGGGAGCTGTTTTTT.

This sequence joins TRBV11-2 and TRBJ2-7; tentatively, D is TRBD1 (5 bases). CDR1 SGHAT and CDR2 FQNNGV come from the germline V gene. Trimming removed 0 bases from V and 0 bases from J, with 12 bases in between. This CDR3 region has 16 residues. CDR3 amino acids: CASSLEGQLNSYEQYF. DNA of the CDR3: TGTGCCAGCAGCTTAGAAGGACAACTGAACTCCTACGAGCAGTACTTC. Full variable domain (outside the CDR3, taken from reference TRBV11-2 and TRBJ2-7): EAGVAQSPRYKIIEKRQSVAFWCNPISGHATLYWYQQILGQGPKLLIQFQNNGVVDDSQLPKDRFSAERLKGVDSTLKIQPAKLEDSAVYLCASSLEGQLNSYEQYFGPGTRLTVT.

This chain uses TRBV5-1 with TRBJ2-1; TRBD2 might be the D (5 bases). V lost 4 bases to trimming and J lost 6 bases, with 11 bases between them. CDR3 length equals 13 residues. Germline CDR1 is SGHRS and CDR2 is YFSETQ. The chain's CDR3 is CASSIGLRNEQFF. Here the CDR3 DNA reads TGCGCCAGCAGCATCGGACTGCGCAATGAGCAGTTCTTC.

This chain links TRBV28 with TRBJ1-2; 8 nucleotides agree with TRBD1. The CDR3 totals 18 residues. From germline, CDR1 is MDHEN and CDR2 SYDVKM. The junction had 18 bases not matched to a gene; V was cut back by 5 bases and J by 4 bases. CDR3 DNA: TGTGCCAGCAGTGCAAGTCCCGGGACAGGTTTAATAGGCTATGGCTACACCTTC. This translates into CASSASPGTGLIGYGYTF.

The chain employs TRBV28 and TRBJ1-2, with D uncertain. The CDR3 covers 12 residues. CDR1 MDHEN and CDR2 SYDVKM come from the germline V gene. V was shortened by 7 bases and J by 5 bases, with 11 bases between the two germline ends. CDR3 in amino acids: CASTDLGYGYTF. The CDR3 coding sequence is TGTGCCAGCACGGATCTAGGGTATGGCTACACCTTC.

V and J are TRBV27 and TRBJ2-1; 10 bases match TRBD2. Trimming cost V 2 bases and J 8 bases; bases outside gene matches: 9. This CDR3 has 16 amino acids. Germline V gives CDR1 MNHEY, CDR2 SMNVEV (reference sequence). CDR3 residues: CASSLTSGRGLDEQFF. The CDR3 nucleotides are TGTGCCAGCAGTTTAACCAGCGGGAGGGGATTGGATGAGCAGTTCTTC.

The chain combines TRBV5-6 with TRBJ1-3; no clear D. Germline CDR1 reads SGHDT; CDR2 reads YYEEEE. The V and J ends lost 4 bases and 4 bases respectively, with 12 bases between them. The CDR3 runs 14 residues. CDR3 DNA: TGTGCCAGCAGCAAACAGTCGAGCGGAAACACCATATATTTT. It specifies CASSKQSSGNTIYF. Looking up the rest from reference TRBV5-6 and TRBJ1-3 gives the full variable domain: DAGVTQSPTHLIKTRGQQVTLRCSPKSGHDTVSWYQQALGQGPQFIFQYYEEEERQRGNFPDRFSGHQFPNYSSELNVNALLLGDSALYLCASSKQSSGNTIYFGEGSWLTVV.

This clone was detected once. The chain combines TRBV7-2 with TRBJ2-7, with unresolved D. This CDR3 is 17 amino acids long. V dropped 5 bases and J dropped 3 bases, with 23 bases sitting between them. Germline-derived CDR1 and CDR2 are SGHTA and FQGNSA. The CDR3 DNA follows: TGTGCCAGCAGCCAACCGAATGCGGAAGTGGCCCTCTACGAGCAGTACTTC. Protein product: CASSQPNAEVALYEQYF.

The chain combines TRBV7-2 with TRBJ2-1; the D is unclear. V was pared by 5 bases and J by 4 bases, with 9 bases between. This CDR3 has 13 residues. CDR1 is SGHTA, CDR2 FQGNSA, per germline. The CDR3 sequence: CASSPRHYNEQFF. CDR3 DNA sequence: TGTGCCAGCAGCCCCAGACATTACAATGAGCAGTTCTTC.

As concerns this clone: The same CDR3 arises from other DNA sequences in this sample as well. This sequence joins TRBV7-6 and TRBJ2-7; 13 nucleotides line up with TRBD2. Germline assignment: CDR1 SGHVS and CDR2 FNYEAQ. Losses at the gene ends were 6 bases for V and 3 bases for J; bases not matched to a gene: 8. The CDR3 contains 16 residues. For the CDR3, the DNA is TGTGCCAGCAGTTTAACAGGGACTAGCGGGATCTACGAGCAGTACTTC. Protein: CASSLTGTSGIYEQYF.

This clone was detected only once. The chain has TRBV10-1 and TRBJ2-7, with D possibly matching TRBD2 (6 bases). V was clipped by 8 bases and J by 4 bases, with 21 bases between them. Germline values: CDR1 WNHNN, CDR2 SYGVQD (reference sequence). The CDR3 is made up of 15 amino acids. The CDR3 DNA reads as TGCGCCAGCTCTAATCCGGGACTTGGCGAATACGAGCAGTACTTC. Its translation: CASSNPGLGEYEQYF.

V usage is TRBV6-5 and J usage is TRBJ2-7; no firm D call. The germline V gene has CDR1 MNHEY and CDR2 SVGAGI. This CDR3 spans 14 amino acids. Trimming shortened V by 0 bases and J by 3 bases, and 9 bases separated the two germline ends. The DNA of the CDR3 is TGTGCCAGCAGTTACTCGAACAGAAACTACGAGCAGTACTTC. Its protein is CASSYSNRNYEQYF.

This chain uses TRBV5-6 with TRBJ2-3; D perhaps matches TRBD2 (6 bases). The CDR3 runs to 16 residues. Germline V gene data show CDR1 as SGHDT and CDR2 as YYEEEE. Trimming shortened V by 1 base and J by 3 bases, and 15 bases separated the two germline ends. In nucleotides, the CDR3 is TGTGCCAGCAGCTTGCCACGGGAGAGAAGTACAGATACGCAGTATTTT. It yields the protein CASSLPRERSTDTQYF. Full variable domain (outside the CDR3, taken from reference TRBV5-6 and TRBJ2-3): DAGVTQSPTHLIKTRGQQVTLRCSPKSGHDTVSWYQQALGQGPQFIFQYYEEEERQRGNFPDRFSGHQFPNYSSELNVNALLLGDSALYLCASSLPRERSTDTQYFGPGTRLTVL.

The chain has TRBV12-5 and TRBJ1-2, with D unresolved. This CDR3 is 14 amino acids long. Trimming took 5 bases from V and 6 from J, leaving 16 bases between them. CDR1 and CDR2 (germline): LGHNT, FRNRAP. This CDR3 is CASGRTGSRNGYTF. CDR3 in DNA: TGTGCTAGTGGTCGGACGGGAAGCAGGAATGGCTACACCTTC.

V usage is TRBV5-1 and J usage is TRBJ2-1; D call uncertain. The CDR3 runs to 15 residues. Germline V gene lookup returns CDR1 SGHRS and CDR2 YFSETQ. The ends were cut back, 3 bases at V and 0 bases at J, with 10 bases in the middle. CDR3 coding DNA: TGCGCCAGCAGCTATGGAGTAAGCTCCTACAATGAGCAGTTCTTC. Its translation is CASSYGVSSYNEQFF.

This chain uses TRBV10-3 with TRBJ2-7; 8 nucleotides agree with TRBD1. The trim removed 10 bases at V and 6 bases at J, leaving 11 bases unmatched. This CDR3 comprises 13 residues. The germline gives CDR1 ENHRY, CDR2 SYGVKD. The CDR3 nucleotides are TGTGCCAGTTCAAGGACAGGGCCCCGCGAGCAGTACTTC. Encoded protein: CASSRTGPREQYF.

The chain recombines TRBV9 with TRBJ1-4; TRBD1 might be the D (6 bases). Germline CDR1 reads SGDLS; CDR2 reads YYNGEE. The V end was cut by 4 bases, the J end by 8 bases, with 24 bases between. CDR3 size: 17 residues. The CDR3 DNA reads as TGTGCCAGCAGCCCAACGGGGCAGGGGAGGTTGTCGGAAAAACTGTTTTTT. Amino acids: CASSPTGQGRLSEKLFF.

The chain is built from TRBV7-2 and TRBJ2-1; perhaps TRBD2 as D (5 bases). With 1 base removed from V and 5 bases from J, the gap between germline ends came to 15 bases. CDR3 length equals 16 residues. Germline V CDR1 and CDR2: SGHTA, FQGNSA. This CDR3 is CASSLGGSPTHNEQFF. The CDR3 coding sequence is TGTGCCAGCAGCTTAGGAGGGAGTCCGACCCACAATGAGCAGTTCTTC.